This T cell receptor beta chain stems from a study of shared clonotypes between healthy human individuals. Clones were read by immunoSEQ multiplex PCR, and TCRdb kept only the in-frame ones, dropping some. This sample has 950,000 to 1,300,000 clones; around four fifths occur once, and the top ten carry approximately 1.5%. The length of the CDR3 is 16 residues. Trimming stripped 2 bases from V and 4 bases from J, with 14 bases between. CDR1 is SGHTA, CDR2 FQGNSA, per germline. V and J are TRBV7-2 and TRBJ2-2, with no clear D. Sequenced: memory CD4+ T cells sorted from blood. The subset is: CD45RA-negative fraction. This clonotype was sampled from a man aged 18 to 35 in good health. This chain's CDR3 is CASSLWSPPVTGELFF. CDR3 nucleotides: TGTGCCAGCAGCTTATGGTCCCCCCCGGTCACCGGGGAGCTGTTTTTT.